A single sample is the source of the 4 T cell receptor beta chains below, sequenced in a study of control samples from healthy donors and cancer patients. Measured with immunoSEQ multiplex PCR; TCRdb has only the in-frame clones, and not every one. The sample carries some 250,000 clones, roughly 82% recorded once. The specimen sequenced was PBMCs. These receptors originate from a woman aged 55-69 years with lung cancer.

This clone was seen only a few times. CDR3 residues: CASSGVNAQYF. The CDR3 DNA is TGTGCCAGCAGCGGGGTTAACGCCCAGTACTTC. The chain couples TRBV5-6 to TRBJ2-5; D remains unclear. The CDR3 is made up of 11 amino acids. CDR1 and CDR2 (germline): SGHDT, YYEEEE. The ends were cut back, 4 bases at V and 9 bases at J, with 10 bases in the middle.

The rearrangement links TRBV19 to TRBJ1-1; maybe TRBD1 (5 bases). Deletions cut 7 bases from V and 4 bases from J, with 16 bases between. CDR3 length equals 14 residues. Germline V CDR1 and CDR2: LNHDA, SQIVND (reference sequence). The CDR3: CASIQGQGFTEAFF. As DNA, the CDR3 is TGTGCCAGTATTCAGGGCCAGGGATTCACTGAAGCTTTCTTT.

The genes are TRBV5-1 and TRBJ2-5; D gene uncertain. The V gene's germline CDR1 is SGHRS and CDR2 YFSETQ. Trimming removed 0 bases at V and 4 bases at J, with 19 bases between. The CDR3 loop spans 17 amino acids. The CDR3 DNA sequence: TGCGCCAGCAGCTTGGGGGATTCAGGCCCTATAGGAGAGACCCAGTACTTC. This sequence encodes CASSLGDSGPIGETQYF.

With respect to this clone: This same CDR3 is encoded by further DNA sequences in the sample. The rearrangement links TRBV28 to TRBJ1-2, with D maybe TRBD1 (5 bases). Germline CDR1 MDHEN, CDR2 SYDVKM. The CDR3 consists of 13 residues. V was pared by 2 bases and J by 4 bases, with 8 bases between. This CDR3 reads CASSLGRGYGYTF. The CDR3 nucleotides are TGTGCCAGCAGTTTAGGGAGGGGCTATGGCTACACCTTC.